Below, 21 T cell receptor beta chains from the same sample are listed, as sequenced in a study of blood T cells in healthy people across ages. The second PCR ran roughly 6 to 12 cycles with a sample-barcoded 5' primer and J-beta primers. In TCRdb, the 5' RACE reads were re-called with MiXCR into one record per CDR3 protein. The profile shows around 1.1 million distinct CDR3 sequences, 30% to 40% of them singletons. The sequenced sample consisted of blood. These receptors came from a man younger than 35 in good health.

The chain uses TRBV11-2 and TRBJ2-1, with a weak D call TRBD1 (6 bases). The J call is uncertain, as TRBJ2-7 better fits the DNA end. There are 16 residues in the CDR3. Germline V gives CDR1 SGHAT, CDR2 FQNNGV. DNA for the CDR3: TGTGCCAGCAGCCCGATCCGGACAGAGTCCAATAATGAGCAGTACTTC. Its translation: CASSPIRTESNNEQYF.

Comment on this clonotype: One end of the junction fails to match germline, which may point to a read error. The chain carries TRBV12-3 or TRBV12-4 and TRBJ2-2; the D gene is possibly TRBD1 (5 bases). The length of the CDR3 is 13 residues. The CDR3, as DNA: TGTGCCGGCAGGGTTTGGGACACCGGGGAGCTGTTTTTT. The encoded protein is CAGRVWDTGELFF.

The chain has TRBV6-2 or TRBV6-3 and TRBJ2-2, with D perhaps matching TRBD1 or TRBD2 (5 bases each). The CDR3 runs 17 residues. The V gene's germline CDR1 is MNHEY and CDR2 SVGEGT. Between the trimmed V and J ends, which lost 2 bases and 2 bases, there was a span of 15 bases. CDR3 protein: CASSYGFQRGNTGELFF. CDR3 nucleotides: TGTGCCAGCAGTTACGGGTTCCAGAGGGGAAACACCGGGGAGCTGTTTTTT.

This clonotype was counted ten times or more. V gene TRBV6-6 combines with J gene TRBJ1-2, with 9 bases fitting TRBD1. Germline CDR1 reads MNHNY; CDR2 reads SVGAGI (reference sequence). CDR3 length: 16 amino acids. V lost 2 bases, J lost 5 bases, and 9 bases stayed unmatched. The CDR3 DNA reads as TGTGCCAGCAGTTACAGTAGGGGACAGGGCGGATATGGCTACACCTTC. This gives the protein CASSYSRGQGGYGYTF.

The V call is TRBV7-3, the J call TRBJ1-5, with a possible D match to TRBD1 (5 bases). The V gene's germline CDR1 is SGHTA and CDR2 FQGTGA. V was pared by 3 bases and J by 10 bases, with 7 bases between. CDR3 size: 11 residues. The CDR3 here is CASSLQGPQHF. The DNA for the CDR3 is TGTGCCAGCAGCTTGCAGGGACCCCAGCATTTT.

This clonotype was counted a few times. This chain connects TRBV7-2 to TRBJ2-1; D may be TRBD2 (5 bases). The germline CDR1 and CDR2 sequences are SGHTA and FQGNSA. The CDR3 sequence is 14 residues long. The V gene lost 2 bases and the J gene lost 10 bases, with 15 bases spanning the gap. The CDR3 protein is CASSLTYREGEQFF. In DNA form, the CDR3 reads TGTGCCAGCAGCTTAACTTACCGGGAAGGGGAGCAGTTCTTC.

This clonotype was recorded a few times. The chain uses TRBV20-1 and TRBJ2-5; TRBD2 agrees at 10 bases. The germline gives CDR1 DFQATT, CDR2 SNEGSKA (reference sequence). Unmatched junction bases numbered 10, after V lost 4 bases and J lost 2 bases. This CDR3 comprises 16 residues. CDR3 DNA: TGCAGTGCTACGCCCTTGACTAGCGGGCTTCAAGAGACCCAGTACTTC. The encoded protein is CSATPLTSGLQETQYF.

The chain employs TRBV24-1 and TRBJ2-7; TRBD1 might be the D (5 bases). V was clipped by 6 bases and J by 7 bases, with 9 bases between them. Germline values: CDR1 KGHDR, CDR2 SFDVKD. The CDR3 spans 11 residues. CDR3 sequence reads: CATSWQGEQYF. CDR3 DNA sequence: TGTGCCACCAGTTGGCAGGGTGAGCAGTACTTC.

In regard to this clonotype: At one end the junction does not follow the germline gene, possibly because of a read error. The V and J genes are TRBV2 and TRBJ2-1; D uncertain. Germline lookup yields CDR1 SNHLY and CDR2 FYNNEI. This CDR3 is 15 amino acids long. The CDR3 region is CACSGSQDSWNEQFF. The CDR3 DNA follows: TGTGCCTGCAGTGGGTCACAAGACTCCTGGAATGAGCAGTTCTTC.

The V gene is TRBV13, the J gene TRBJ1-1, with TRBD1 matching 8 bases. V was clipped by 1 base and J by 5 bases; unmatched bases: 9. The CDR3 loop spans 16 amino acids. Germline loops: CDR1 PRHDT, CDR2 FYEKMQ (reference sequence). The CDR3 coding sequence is TGTGCCAGCAGCTTAGTCGGACAGGGTAAAAGGACTGAAGCTTTCTTT. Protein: CASSLVGQGKRTEAFF.

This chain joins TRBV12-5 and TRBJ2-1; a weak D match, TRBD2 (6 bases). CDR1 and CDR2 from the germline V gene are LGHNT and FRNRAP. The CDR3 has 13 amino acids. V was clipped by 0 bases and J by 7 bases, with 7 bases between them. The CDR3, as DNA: TGTGCTAGTGGTTTGGTTGGAGGGAATGAGCAGTTCTTC. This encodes CASGLVGGNEQFF.

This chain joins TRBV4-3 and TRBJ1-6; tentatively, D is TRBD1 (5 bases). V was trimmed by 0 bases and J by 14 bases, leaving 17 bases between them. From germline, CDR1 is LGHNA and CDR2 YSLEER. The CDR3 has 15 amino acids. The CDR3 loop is CASSQDAGDSVSLHF. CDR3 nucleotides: TGCGCCAGCAGCCAAGATGCGGGGGACTCCGTTTCCCTCCACTTT.

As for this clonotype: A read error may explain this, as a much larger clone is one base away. CDR3 bases: TGTGCCAGCGGGGGACTAGCGGTCACAGATACGCAGTATTTT. Translating gives CASGGLAVTDTQYF. The V call is TRBV27, the J call TRBJ2-3, with 11 bases aligning to TRBD2. The CDR3 runs to 14 residues. V was pared by 8 bases and J by 2 bases, with 3 bases of the junction left unmatched. CDR1 and CDR2 from the germline V gene are MNHEY and SMNVEV (reference sequence).

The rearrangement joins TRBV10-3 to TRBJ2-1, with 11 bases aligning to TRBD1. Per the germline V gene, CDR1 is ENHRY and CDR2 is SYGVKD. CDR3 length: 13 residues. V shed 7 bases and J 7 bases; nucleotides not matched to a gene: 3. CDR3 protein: CAITGTGGNEQFF. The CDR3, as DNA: TGTGCCATCACCGGGACAGGGGGGAATGAGCAGTTCTTC.

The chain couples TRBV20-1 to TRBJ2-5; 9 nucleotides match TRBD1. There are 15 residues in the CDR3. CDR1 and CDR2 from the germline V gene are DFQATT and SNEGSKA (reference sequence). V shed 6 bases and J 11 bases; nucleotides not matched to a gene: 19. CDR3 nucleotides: TGCAGTGCCAAACGTCCTTCCCGGGACAGGGAGAAGCAGTACTTC. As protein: CSAKRPSRDREKQYF.

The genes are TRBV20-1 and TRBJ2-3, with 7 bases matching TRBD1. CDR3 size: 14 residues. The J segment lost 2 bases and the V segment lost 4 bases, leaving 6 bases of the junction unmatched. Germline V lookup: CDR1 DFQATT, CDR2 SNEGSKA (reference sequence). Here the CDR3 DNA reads TGCAGTGCTAACGGACAGGAACCCACAGATACGCAGTATTTT. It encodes CSANGQEPTDTQYF.

CDR3: CASSVGSSGGTNEQYF. DNA of the CDR3: TGTGCCAGCAGCGTAGGGTCTAGCGGGGGGACGAATGAGCAGTACTTC. The genes are TRBV9 and TRBJ2-5; 11 nucleotides match TRBD2. This CDR3 contains 16 residues. Germline V lookup: CDR1 SGDLS, CDR2 YYNGEE. Germline trimming cut 0 bases from V and 11 bases from J; bases unmatched to any gene: 12.

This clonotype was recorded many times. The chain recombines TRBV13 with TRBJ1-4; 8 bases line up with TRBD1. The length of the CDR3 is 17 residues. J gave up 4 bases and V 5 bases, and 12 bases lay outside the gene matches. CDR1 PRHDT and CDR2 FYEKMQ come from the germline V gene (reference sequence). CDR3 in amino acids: CASSPGQGLINNEKLFF. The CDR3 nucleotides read TGTGCCAGCAGCCCCGGACAGGGACTAATAAATAATGAAAAACTGTTTTTT. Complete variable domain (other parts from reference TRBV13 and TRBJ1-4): AAGVIQSPRHLIKEKRETATLKCYPIPRHDTVYWYQQGPGQDPQFLISFYEKMQSDKGSIPDRFSAQQFSDYHSELNMSSLELGDSALYFCASSPGQGLINNEKLFFGSGTQLSVL.

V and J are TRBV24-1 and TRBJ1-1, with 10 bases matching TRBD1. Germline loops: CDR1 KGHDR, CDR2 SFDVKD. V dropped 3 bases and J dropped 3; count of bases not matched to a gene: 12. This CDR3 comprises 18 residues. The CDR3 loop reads CATSDTAADRGRDTEAFF. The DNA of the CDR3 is TGTGCCACCAGTGATACTGCGGCCGACAGGGGGCGAGACACTGAAGCTTTCTTT.

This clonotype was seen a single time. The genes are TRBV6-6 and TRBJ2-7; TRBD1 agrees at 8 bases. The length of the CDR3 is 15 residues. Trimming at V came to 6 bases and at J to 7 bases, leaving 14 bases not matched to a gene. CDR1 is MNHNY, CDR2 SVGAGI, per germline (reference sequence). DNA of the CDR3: TGTGCCAGCAGGAGCAGGGGGCCCTCCTACAATGAGCAGTACTTC. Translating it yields CASRSRGPSYNEQYF.

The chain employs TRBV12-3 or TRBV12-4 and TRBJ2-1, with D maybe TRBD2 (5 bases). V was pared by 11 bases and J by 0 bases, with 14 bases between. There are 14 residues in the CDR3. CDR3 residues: CAVALGSSYNEQFF. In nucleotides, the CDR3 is TGTGCCGTGGCACTGGGGAGCTCCTACAATGAGCAGTTCTTC.